These 18 T cell receptor beta chains share one sample of origin, sequenced in a study of blood T cells in healthy people across ages. The use of a sample-barcoded 5' primer and a J-beta primer mix characterized a second PCR of roughly 6 to 12 cycles. TCRdb ran MiXCR on the 5' RACE reads and lists one entry per CDR3 protein. The table shows about 640,000 distinct CDR3 sequences, with approximately 50% occurring only once. The specimen sequenced was blood. The source is a man in his 60s in good health.

The chain has TRBV15 and TRBJ2-1; 8 bases fit TRBD2. The closer fit of TRBJ2-7 to the DNA end suggests the J call may be wrong. The CDR3 extends over 16 amino acids. Germline CDR1 and CDR2: LNHNV and YYDKDF (reference sequence). The CDR3 nucleotides are TGTGCCACCAGCAGAGATAAGCGGGGGATCTACAATGAGCAGTACTTC. Its translation: CATSRDKRGIYNEQYF.

In its sample, this clonotype was seen a few times. This chain joins TRBV4-2 and TRBJ2-1, with 7 positions matching TRBD2. The CDR3 loop spans 15 amino acids. The germline V gene encodes CDR1 LGHNA and CDR2 YNFKEQ. V lost 0 bases, J lost 4 bases, and 3 bases stayed unmatched. The CDR3 region has the DNA TGTGCCAGCAGCCAAGATTGGGGGGGATACAATGAGCAGTTCTTC. Its protein is CASSQDWGGYNEQFF.

This clonotype was counted a few times. The chain combines TRBV7-2 with TRBJ2-3; D possibly matches TRBD1 or TRBD2 (5 bases each). CDR1 and CDR2 from the germline V gene are SGHTA and FQGNSA. With 5 bases removed from V and 6 bases from J, the gap between germline ends came to 12 bases. This CDR3 has 13 amino acids. The CDR3 here is CASSAAGTDTQYF. The CDR3 nucleotides are TGTGCCAGCAGCGCCGCAGGGACGGATACGCAGTATTTT.

V usage is TRBV27 and J usage is TRBJ2-6, with unresolved D. Germline-derived CDR1 and CDR2 are MNHEY and SMNVEV (reference sequence). Trimming shortened V by 1 base and J by 1 base, and 8 bases separated the two germline ends. The CDR3 is 16 residues long. In nucleotides, the CDR3 is TGTGCCAGCAGTTTATTCGGAGCGTCTGGGGCCAACGTCCTGACTTTC. It specifies CASSLFGASGANVLTF.

In its sample, this clonotype was seen many times. The rearrangement uses TRBV20-1 and TRBJ2-4; no reliable D call. The CDR3 consists of 13 residues. V dropped 1 base and J dropped 0 bases, with 4 bases sitting between them. Germline loops: CDR1 DFQATT, CDR2 SNEGSKA (reference sequence). CDR3 bases: TGCAGTGCTAGAGGGCTAGCCAAAAACATTCAGTACTTC. The encoded protein is CSARGLAKNIQYF.

This clonotype came up a few times. The chain employs TRBV5-1 and TRBJ2-5; 9 nucleotides line up with TRBD1. J gave up 1 base and V 0 bases, and 4 bases lay outside the gene matches. The CDR3 has 16 residues. The germline V gene has CDR1 SGHRS and CDR2 YFSETQ. CDR3 residues: CASSLGTTGGQETQYF. CDR3 DNA: TGCGCCAGCAGCTTGGGTACGACAGGGGGCCAAGAGACCCAGTACTTC. The full variable domain, completed using reference TRBV5-1 and TRBJ2-5, is KAGVTQTPRYLIKTRGQQVTLSCSPISGHRSVSWYQQTPGQGLQFLFEYFSETQRNKGNFPGRFSGRQFSNSRSEMNVSTLELGDSALYLCASSLGTTGGQETQYFGPGTRLLVL.

The rearrangement links TRBV6-6 to TRBJ2-3; either TRBD1 or TRBD2 may fit D (5 bases each). Germline CDR1 is MNHNY and CDR2 is SVGAGI (reference sequence). The CDR3 runs 16 residues. V was clipped by 4 bases and J by 1 base, with 15 bases between them. The CDR3: CASSSGTATRTDTQYF. The CDR3 DNA reads as TGTGCCAGCAGTTCCGGGACGGCCACTCGCACAGATACGCAGTATTTT.

The rearrangement joins TRBV24-1 to TRBJ2-3, with 7 bases matching TRBD1. Germline assignment: CDR1 KGHDR and CDR2 SFDVKD. This CDR3 spans 15 amino acids. V lost 3 bases and J lost 1; bases outside the gene matches: 3. CDR3 loop: CATSDPGTGTDTQYF. CDR3 nucleotide sequence: TGTGCCACCAGTGATCCCGGGACAGGCACAGATACGCAGTATTTT.

This clonotype appeared a few times. This chain links TRBV5-5 with TRBJ2-5; 7 positions agree with TRBD2. V lost 4 bases to trimming and J lost 5 bases; unmatched junction nucleotides: 11. Looked up from germline, CDR1 is SGHKS and CDR2 is YYEKEE (reference sequence). This CDR3 contains 15 residues. CDR3 DNA sequence: TGTGCCAGCAGCCTCTGGGGGGGGAACGTTGAGACCCAGTACTTC. It encodes CASSLWGGNVETQYF.

V is TRBV6-4 and J is TRBJ1-2; 7 bases match TRBD1. Germline trimming cut 6 bases from V and 6 bases from J; bases unmatched to any gene: 7. Germline CDR1 and CDR2: MRHNA and SNTAGT. This CDR3 comprises 13 residues. For the CDR3, the DNA is TGTGCCAGCAGCTCGACAGGGACTCATGGCTACACCTTC. Translation gives CASSSTGTHGYTF.

The table lists this clonotype with a few counts. V is TRBV18 and J is TRBJ2-7; either TRBD1 or TRBD2 may fit D (5 bases each). Germline CDR1 KGHSH, CDR2 LQKENI. The CDR3 has 13 amino acids. With 3 bases removed from V and 3 bases from J, the gap between germline ends came to 9 bases. The CDR3 region has the DNA TGTGCCAGCTCACCGGGGGAGCGCTACGAGCAGTACTTC. This encodes CASSPGERYEQYF.

The chain combines TRBV6-2 or TRBV6-3 with TRBJ2-7; no clear D. The CDR3 loop spans 12 amino acids. Germline V CDR1 and CDR2: MNHEY, SVGEGT. V was trimmed by 4 bases and J by 6 bases, leaving 10 bases between them. The CDR3 DNA reads as TGTGCCAGCAGTTTTGCCGTCCCCGAGCAGTACTTC. Its translation: CASSFAVPEQYF.

To note about this clonotype: The junction departs from germline at one end; a sequencing error may be responsible. The chain is built from TRBV5-1 and TRBJ1-1, with a tentative D call TRBD1 (5 bases). Germline assignment: CDR1 SGHRS and CDR2 YFSETQ. The CDR3 runs to 15 residues. CDR3 nucleotide sequence: TGCGCCAACAGCTTGGAGGTTGGGGGGAACACTGAAGCTTTCTTT. Its translation: CANSLEVGGNTEAFF.

The V and J genes are TRBV20-1 and TRBJ1-6, with 10 bases aligning to TRBD1. CDR1 is DFQATT, CDR2 SNEGSKA, per germline (reference sequence). V shed 5 bases and J 2 bases; nucleotides not matched to a gene: 3. This CDR3 is built from 15 residues. In nucleotides, the CDR3 is TGCAGTGCTCGACAGGGGGCCACCTATAATTCACCCCTCCACTTT. Its translation is CSARQGATYNSPLHF.

The J gene is TRBJ2-7, the V gene TRBV7-9; 8 nucleotides match TRBD1. The DNA matches TRBJ2-5 better at its end, which makes the J call doubtful. This CDR3 is built from 13 residues. CDR1 and CDR2 from the germline V gene are SEHNR and FQNEAQ (reference sequence). The CDR3 region has the DNA TGTGCCAGCAGCTTTGGACAGGGAGGGACCCAGTACTTC. This sequence encodes CASSFGQGGTQYF.

This clonotype was counted a single time. This chain joins TRBV20-1 and TRBJ2-1; D is perhaps TRBD1 (5 bases). From germline, CDR1 is DFQATT and CDR2 SNEGSKA (reference sequence). V lost 3 bases, J lost 9 bases, and 27 bases lay in between. This CDR3 is 17 amino acids long. The CDR3 sequence: CSASEELWGHKGCEQFF. For the CDR3, the DNA is TGCAGTGCTAGTGAGGAGTTGTGGGGTCACAAGGGGTGTGAGCAGTTCTTC.

CDR3 residues: CSAPAEISNQPQHF. In DNA, the CDR3 is TGCAGTGCCCCCGCGGAGATTAGCAATCAGCCCCAGCATTTT. The J gene is TRBJ1-5, the V gene TRBV20-1; D unresolved. Germline assignment: CDR1 DFQATT and CDR2 SNEGSKA (reference sequence). The V end lost 6 bases, the J end lost 0 bases, and 12 bases lay between the germline ends. This CDR3 has 14 residues.

This clonotype was observed a handful of times. The gene calls are TRBV28 and TRBJ2-6; D gene ambiguous. V lost 3 bases to trimming and J lost 0 bases, with 18 bases between them. The CDR3 is 19 residues long. CDR1 is MDHEN, CDR2 SYDVKM, per germline. The CDR3 is CASSFDPGSSFSGANVLTF. CDR3 in DNA: TGTGCCAGCAGTTTCGACCCCGGGTCTTCCTTCTCTGGGGCCAACGTCCTGACTTTC. The whole variable domain, filled in from reference TRBV28 and TRBJ2-6, reads DVKVTQSSRYLVKRTGEKVFLECVQDMDHENMFWYRQDPGLGLRLIYFSYDVKMKEKGDIPEGYSVSREKKERFSLILESASTNQTSMYLCASSFDPGSSFSGANVLTFGAGSRLTVL.